This T cell receptor beta chain was retrieved from a study of post-analysis software for immune sequencing data. Study information: Disease courses included relapsing-remitting, secondary progressive and progressive-relapsing multiple sclerosis.

As for this clonotype: The target antigen is unknown.

Study conclusions and caveats: Compared with controls, patients showed significantly lower normalized Chao1 diversity. Included in a set of about five TRBV segments more frequent in patients than controls were TRBV5-6, TRBV5-1 and TRBV20-1.

V lost 0 bases and J 3 bases, leaving 9 bases between the germline ends. This CDR3 spans 14 amino acids. Germline V CDR1 and CDR2: SGHRS, YFSETQ. Unique molecular identifiers were carried by the TCR beta cDNA libraries. The source material, about 0.9 to 10 million T cells, gave rise to about 500,000 cDNA molecules. TCRdb passed the PCR reads through MiXCR, listing each CDR3 protein once. Among roughly 200,000 distinct CDR3 sequences, 29% were seen once, and the ten largest hold about 3.7%. The source material was blood. The chain uses TRBV5-1 and TRBJ1-1; D is undetermined. This clonotype originated in a girl aged 2 to 17 with multiple sclerosis. In DNA form, the CDR3 reads TGCGCCAGCAGCTTGGCGGCAGCCCACACTGAAGCTTTCTTT. Translating it yields CASSLAAAHTEAFF.